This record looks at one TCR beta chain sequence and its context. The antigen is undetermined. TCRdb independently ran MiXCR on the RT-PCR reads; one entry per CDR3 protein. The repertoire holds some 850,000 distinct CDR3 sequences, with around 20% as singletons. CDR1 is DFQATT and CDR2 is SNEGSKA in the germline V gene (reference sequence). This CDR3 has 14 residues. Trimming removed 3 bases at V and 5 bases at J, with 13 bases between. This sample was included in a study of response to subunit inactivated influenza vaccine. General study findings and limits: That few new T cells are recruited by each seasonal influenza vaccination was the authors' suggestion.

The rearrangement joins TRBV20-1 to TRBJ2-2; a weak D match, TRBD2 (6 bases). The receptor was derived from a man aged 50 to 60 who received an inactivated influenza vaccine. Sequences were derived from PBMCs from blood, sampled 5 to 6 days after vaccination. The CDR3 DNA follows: TGCAGTGCTAGTTTTCAGGGAGGAACCGGGGAGCTGTTTTTT. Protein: CSASFQGGTGELFF.